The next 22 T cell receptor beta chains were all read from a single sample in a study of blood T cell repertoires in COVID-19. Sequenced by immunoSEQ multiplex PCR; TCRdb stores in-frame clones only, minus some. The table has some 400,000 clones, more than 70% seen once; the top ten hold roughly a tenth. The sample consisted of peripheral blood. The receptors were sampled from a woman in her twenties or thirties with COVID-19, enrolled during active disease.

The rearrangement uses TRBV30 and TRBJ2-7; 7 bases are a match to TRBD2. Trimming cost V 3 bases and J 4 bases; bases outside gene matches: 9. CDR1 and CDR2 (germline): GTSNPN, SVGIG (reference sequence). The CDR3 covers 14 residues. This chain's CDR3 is CAWRRAGWGYEQYF. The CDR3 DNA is TGTGCCTGGAGGAGAGCGGGATGGGGGTACGAGCAGTACTTC.

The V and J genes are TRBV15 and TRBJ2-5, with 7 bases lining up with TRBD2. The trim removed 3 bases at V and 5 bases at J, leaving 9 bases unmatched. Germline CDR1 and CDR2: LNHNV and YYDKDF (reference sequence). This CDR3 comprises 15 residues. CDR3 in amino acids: CATSSGGGLGETQYF. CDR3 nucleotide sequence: TGTGCCACCAGCAGTGGGGGGGGACTTGGCGAGACCCAGTACTTC.

The CDR3 loop reads CASSLGRNNEQFF. DNA for the CDR3: TGTGCCAGCAGCTTAGGGAGGAACAATGAGCAGTTCTTC. This chain uses TRBV11-2 with TRBJ2-1, with D perhaps TRBD2 (5 bases). The CDR3 runs 13 residues. Germline lookup yields CDR1 SGHAT and CDR2 FQNNGV. V dropped 1 base and J dropped 5 bases, with 6 bases sitting between them.

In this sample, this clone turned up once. CDR3 coding DNA: TGTGCCAGCAGCCAGCGGTTGGGTGAAGGCAATCAGCCCCAGCATTTT. The encoded protein is CASSQRLGEGNQPQHF. The chain uses TRBV7-2 and TRBJ1-5; D gene ambiguous. V was pared by 5 bases and J by 2 bases, with 16 bases between. Germline CDR1 reads SGHTA; CDR2 reads FQGNSA. This CDR3 has 16 amino acids.

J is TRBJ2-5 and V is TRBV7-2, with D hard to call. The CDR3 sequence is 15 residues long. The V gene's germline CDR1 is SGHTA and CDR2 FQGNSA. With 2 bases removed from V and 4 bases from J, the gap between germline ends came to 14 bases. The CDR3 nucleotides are TGTGCCAGCAGCTTAAATCCCCTTTTCCTAGAGACCCAGTACTTC. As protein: CASSLNPLFLETQYF.

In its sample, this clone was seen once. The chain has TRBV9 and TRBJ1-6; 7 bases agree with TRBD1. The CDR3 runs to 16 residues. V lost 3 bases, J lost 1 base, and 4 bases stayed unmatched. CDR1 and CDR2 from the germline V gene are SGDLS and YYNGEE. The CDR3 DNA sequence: TGTGCCAGCAGCGCGGGACAGTGGTCCTATAATTCACCCCTCCACTTT. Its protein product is CASSAGQWSYNSPLHF.

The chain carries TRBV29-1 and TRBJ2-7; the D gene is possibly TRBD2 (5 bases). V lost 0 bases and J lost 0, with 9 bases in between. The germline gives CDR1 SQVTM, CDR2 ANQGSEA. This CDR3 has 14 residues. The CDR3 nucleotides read TGCAGCGTTGAAGATGAGGGTAGCTCCTACGAGCAGTACTTC. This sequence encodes CSVEDEGSSYEQYF.

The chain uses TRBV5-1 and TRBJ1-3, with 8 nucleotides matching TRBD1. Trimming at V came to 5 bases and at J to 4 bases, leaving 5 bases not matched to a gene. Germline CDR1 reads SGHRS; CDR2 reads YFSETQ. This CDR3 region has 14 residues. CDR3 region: CASRLTGEGNTIYF. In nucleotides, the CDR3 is TGCGCCAGCAGGCTGACAGGGGAGGGAAACACCATATATTTT.

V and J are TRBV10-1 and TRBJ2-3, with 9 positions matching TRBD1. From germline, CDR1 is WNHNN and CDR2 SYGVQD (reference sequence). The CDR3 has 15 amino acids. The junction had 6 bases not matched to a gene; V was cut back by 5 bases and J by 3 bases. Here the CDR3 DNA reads TGCGCCAGCAGTTCTGGGACAGGGCGTACAGATACGCAGTATTTT. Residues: CASSSGTGRTDTQYF.

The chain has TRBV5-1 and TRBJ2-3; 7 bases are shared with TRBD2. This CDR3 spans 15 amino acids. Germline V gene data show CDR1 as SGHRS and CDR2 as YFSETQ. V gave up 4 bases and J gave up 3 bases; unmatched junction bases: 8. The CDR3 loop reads CASSPWGGETDTQYF. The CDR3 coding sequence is TGCGCCAGCAGCCCCTGGGGGGGGGAAACAGATACGCAGTATTTT. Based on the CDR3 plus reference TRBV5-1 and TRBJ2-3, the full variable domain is KAGVTQTPRYLIKTRGQQVTLSCSPISGHRSVSWYQQTPGQGLQFLFEYFSETQRNKGNFPGRFSGRQFSNSRSEMNVSTLELGDSALYLCASSPWGGETDTQYFGPGTRLTVL.

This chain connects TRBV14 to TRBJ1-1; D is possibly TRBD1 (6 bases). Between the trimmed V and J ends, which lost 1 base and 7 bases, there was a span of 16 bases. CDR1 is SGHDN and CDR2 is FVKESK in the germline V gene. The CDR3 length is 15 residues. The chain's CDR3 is CASSQGGRGGDEAFF. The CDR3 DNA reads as TGTGCCAGCAGCCAAGGAGGGAGGGGGGGTGATGAAGCTTTCTTT.

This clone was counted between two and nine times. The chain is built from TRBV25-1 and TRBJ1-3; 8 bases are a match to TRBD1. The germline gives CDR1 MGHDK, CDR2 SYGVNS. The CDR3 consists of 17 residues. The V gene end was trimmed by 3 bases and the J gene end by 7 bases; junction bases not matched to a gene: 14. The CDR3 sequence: CASSDSSPGQVVNTIYF. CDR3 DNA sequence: TGTGCCAGCAGTGATTCGTCTCCGGGACAGGTGGTTAACACCATATATTTT.

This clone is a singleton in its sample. The CDR3 loop reads CASRRLAGEGVAGELFF. For the CDR3, the DNA is TGTGCCAGCAGGCGGCTAGCGGGAGAAGGGGTCGCCGGGGAGCTGTTTTTT. J is TRBJ2-2 and V is TRBV28; 10 positions match TRBD2. Germline V CDR1 and CDR2: MDHEN, SYDVKM. After removal of 6 bases from V and 6 bases from J, the junction contained 13 bases not matched to a gene. The CDR3 length is 17 residues. Looking up the rest from reference TRBV28 and TRBJ2-2 gives the full variable domain: DVKVTQSSRYLVKRTGEKVFLECVQDMDHENMFWYRQDPGLGLRLIYFSYDVKMKEKGDIPEGYSVSREKKERFSLILESASTNQTSMYLCASRRLAGEGVAGELFFGEGSRLTVL.

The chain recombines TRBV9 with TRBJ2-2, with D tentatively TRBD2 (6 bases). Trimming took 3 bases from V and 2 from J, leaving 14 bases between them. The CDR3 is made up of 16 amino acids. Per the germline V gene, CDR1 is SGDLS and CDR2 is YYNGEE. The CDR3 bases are TGTGCCAGCAGCGATTCCGGGACTTTAAACACCGGGGAGCTGTTTTTT. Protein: CASSDSGTLNTGELFF.

CDR3 in amino acids: CASSKGGRGSYEQYF. CDR3 DNA sequence: TGTGCCAGCAGCAAAGGAGGCAGGGGCTCCTACGAGCAGTACTTC. The rearrangement links TRBV9 to TRBJ2-7; weak D call: TRBD1 (6 bases). This CDR3 is built from 15 residues. Trimming stripped 4 bases from V and 0 bases from J, with 14 bases between. CDR1 and CDR2 (germline): SGDLS, YYNGEE.

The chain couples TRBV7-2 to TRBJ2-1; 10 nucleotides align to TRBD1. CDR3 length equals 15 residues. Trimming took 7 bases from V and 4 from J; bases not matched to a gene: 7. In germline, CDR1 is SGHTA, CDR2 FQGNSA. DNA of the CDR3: TGTGCCAGCATCAAGGACAGGGGGGAGTACAATGAGCAGTTCTTC. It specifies CASIKDRGEYNEQFF.

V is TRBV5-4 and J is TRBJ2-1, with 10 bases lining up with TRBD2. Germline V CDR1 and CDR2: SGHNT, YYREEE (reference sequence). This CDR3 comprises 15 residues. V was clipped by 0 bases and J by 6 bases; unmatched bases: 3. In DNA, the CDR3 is TGTGCCAGCAGCTTGGGACTAGCGGGCCCCAATGAGCAGTTCTTC. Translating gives CASSLGLAGPNEQFF.

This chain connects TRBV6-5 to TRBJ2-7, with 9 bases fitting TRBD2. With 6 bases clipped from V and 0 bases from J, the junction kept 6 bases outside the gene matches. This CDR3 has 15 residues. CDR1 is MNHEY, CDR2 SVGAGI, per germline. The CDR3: CASSLAGASSYEQYF. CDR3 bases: TGTGCCAGCAGCTTAGCGGGAGCCAGCTCCTACGAGCAGTACTTC.

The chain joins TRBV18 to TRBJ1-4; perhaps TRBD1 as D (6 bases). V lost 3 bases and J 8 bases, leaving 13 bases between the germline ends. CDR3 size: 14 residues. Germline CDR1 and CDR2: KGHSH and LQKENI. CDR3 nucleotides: TGTGCCAGCTCACCGGGACAAGGTCCAGAAAAACTGTTTTTT. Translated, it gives CASSPGQGPEKLFF.

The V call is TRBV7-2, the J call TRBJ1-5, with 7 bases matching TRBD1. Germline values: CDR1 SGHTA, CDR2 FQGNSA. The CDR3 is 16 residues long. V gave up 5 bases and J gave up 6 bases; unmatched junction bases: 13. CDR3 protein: CASSISGQVRGQPQHF. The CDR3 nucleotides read TGTGCCAGCAGCATATCCGGACAGGTTCGGGGTCAGCCCCAGCATTTT.

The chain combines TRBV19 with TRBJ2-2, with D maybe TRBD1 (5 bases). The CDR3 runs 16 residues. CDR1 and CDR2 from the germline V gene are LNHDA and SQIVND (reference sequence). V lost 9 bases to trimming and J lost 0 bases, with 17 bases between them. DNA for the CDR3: TGTGCCAGCCTTCGTGGGGCTACCGCGAACACCGGGGAGCTGTTTTTT. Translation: CASLRGATANTGELFF. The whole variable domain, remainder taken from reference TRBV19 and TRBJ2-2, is DGGITQSPKYLFRKEGQNVTLSCEQNLNHDAMYWYRQDPGQGLRLIYYSQIVNDFQKGDIAEGYSVSREKKESFPLTVTSAQKNPTAFYLCASLRGATANTGELFFGEGSRLTVL.

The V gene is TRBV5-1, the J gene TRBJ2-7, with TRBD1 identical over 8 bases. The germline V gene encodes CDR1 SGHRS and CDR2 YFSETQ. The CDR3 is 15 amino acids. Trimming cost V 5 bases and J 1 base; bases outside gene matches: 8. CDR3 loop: CASREQGASSYEQYF. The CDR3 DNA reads TGCGCCAGCAGAGAGCAGGGGGCGTCGTCCTACGAGCAGTACTTC.